Sequencing of this T cell receptor beta chain was carried out in a study of a mutant IDH1 vaccine in newly diagnosed glioma. Study as a whole: Either 4-6 weeks after radiotherapy alone or alongside temozolomide, vaccination was begun.

Notes on this clone: Its antigen is unidentified.

Study findings and constraints: Most patients, about 93%, showed vaccine-induced immune responses. Changes to the top peripheral T cell clonotypes appeared unrelated to pseudoprogression.

This sample's time point: week 5, during vaccination. A single vaccine dose contained 300 ug of mutant IDH1 20-mer peptide, and topical imiquimod was used with it. Each of the donors came in with new WHO grade 3 or 4 astrocytomas that were IDH1-mutant and ATRX-lost. J lost 3 bases, V lost 5 bases, and 8 bases had no gene match. CDR3 length: 15 residues. The V gene's germline CDR1 is SGHTA and CDR2 FQGTGA. Profiling relied on immunoSEQ multiplex PCR, and the TCRdb table lists in-frame clones only, not all of them. Of tens of thousands of clones in the sample, roughly 78% were seen once. The clonotype originates from a middle-aged woman with glioma. This chain uses TRBV7-3 with TRBJ2-7, with 9 nucleotides matching TRBD1. The source was PBMCs, collected from a glioma patient whose treatment included an IDH1 peptide vaccine. The CDR3 DNA sequence: TGTGCCAGCAGCCGAGGGGGACAGGGAAACTACGAGCAGTACTTC. Its protein product is CASSRGGQGNYEQYF.